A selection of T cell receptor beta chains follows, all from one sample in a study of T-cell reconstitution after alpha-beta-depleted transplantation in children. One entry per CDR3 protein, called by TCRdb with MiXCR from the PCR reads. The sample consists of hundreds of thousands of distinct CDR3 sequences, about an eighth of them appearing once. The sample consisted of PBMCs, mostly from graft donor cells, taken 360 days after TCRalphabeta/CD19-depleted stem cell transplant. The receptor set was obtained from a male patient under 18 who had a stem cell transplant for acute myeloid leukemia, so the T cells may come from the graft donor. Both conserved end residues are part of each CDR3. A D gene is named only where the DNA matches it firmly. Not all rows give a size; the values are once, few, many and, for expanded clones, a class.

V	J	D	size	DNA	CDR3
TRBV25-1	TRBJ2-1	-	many	TGTGCCAGCAGTGCCAACTGGGACTACAATGAGCAGTTCTTC	CASSANWDYNEQFF
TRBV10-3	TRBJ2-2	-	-	TGTGCCATCGCGGGTTTGGGCACCGGGGAGCTGTTTTTT	CAIAGLGTGELFF
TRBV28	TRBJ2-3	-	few	TGTGCCAGCGGCGGAGGGGGGGCTACAGATACGCAGTATTTT	CASGGGGATDTQYF
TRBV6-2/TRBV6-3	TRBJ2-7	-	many	TGTGCCAGCAGTATAAACGGGGCTTTCTACGAGCAGTACTTC	CASSINGAFYEQYF
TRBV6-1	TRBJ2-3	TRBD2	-	TGTGCCAGCAACTCCTTCGTTCCGCTAGCGGGAAAAGATACGCAGTATTTT	CASNSFVPLAGKDTQYF
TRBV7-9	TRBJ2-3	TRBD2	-	TGTGCCAGCAGCTACCCTCCGGGAGGGAAATATACGCAGTATTTT	CASSYPPGGKYTQYF
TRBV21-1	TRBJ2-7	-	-	TGTGCCAGCAGCAAATTCGACGAGGGACAGGGGGCGAGTGAGCAGTACTTC	CASSKFDEGQGASEQYF
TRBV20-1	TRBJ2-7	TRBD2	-	TGCAGTGCTAGAGATTTCCCTGCTAGCGGGAGAATCTACGAGCAGTACTTC	CSARDFPASGRIYEQYF
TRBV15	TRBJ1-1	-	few	TGTGCCACCAGCAGAGATACGGGGTTCTCACCGAACACTGAAGCTTTCTTT	CATSRDTGFSPNTEAFF
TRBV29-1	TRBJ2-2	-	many	TGCAGCGTTCCGAAGGGCCTTAATCCGAACACCGGGGAGCTGTTTTTT	CSVPKGLNPNTGELFF
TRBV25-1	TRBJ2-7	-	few	TGTGCCAGCAGTGAATATGGGTGGTCCTCCTACGAGCAGTACTTC	CASSEYGWSSYEQYF
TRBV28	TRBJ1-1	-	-	TGTGCCAGCAGCCTTACCTTTGGGGTTTCCTACACTGAAGCTTTCTTT	CASSLTFGVSYTEAFF
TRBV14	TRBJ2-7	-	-	TGTGCCAGCAGCCAAGGGTACTCCTACGAGCAGTACTTC	CASSQGYSYEQYF